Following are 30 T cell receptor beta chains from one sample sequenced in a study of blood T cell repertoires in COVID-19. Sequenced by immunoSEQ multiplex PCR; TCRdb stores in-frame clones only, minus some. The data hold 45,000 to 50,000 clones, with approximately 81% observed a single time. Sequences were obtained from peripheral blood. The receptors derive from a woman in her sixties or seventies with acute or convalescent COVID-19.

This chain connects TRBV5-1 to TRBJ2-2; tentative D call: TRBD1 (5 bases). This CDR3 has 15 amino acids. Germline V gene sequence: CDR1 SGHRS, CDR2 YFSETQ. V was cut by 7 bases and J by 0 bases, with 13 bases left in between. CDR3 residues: CASAQDGSNTGELFF. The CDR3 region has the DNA TGCGCCAGCGCACAGGACGGATCGAACACCGGGGAGCTGTTTTTT.

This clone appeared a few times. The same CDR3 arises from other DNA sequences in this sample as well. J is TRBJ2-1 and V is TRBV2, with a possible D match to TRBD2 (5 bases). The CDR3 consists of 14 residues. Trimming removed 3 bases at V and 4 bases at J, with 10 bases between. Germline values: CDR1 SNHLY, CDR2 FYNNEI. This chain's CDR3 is CASSDGRGYNEQFF. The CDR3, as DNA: TGTGCCAGCAGTGATGGTCGGGGTTACAATGAGCAGTTCTTC.

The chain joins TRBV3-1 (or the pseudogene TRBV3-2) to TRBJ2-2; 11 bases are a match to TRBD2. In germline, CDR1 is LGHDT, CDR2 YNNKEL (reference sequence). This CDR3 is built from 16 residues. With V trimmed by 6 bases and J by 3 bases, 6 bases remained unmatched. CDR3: CASSQTSGAYTGELFF. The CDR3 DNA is TGTGCCAGCAGTCAGACTAGCGGGGCTTACACCGGGGAGCTGTTTTTT.

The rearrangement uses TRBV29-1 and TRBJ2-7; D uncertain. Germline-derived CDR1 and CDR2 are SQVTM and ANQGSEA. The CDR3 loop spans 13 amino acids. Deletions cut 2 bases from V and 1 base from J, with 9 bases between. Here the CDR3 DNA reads TGCAGCGTTGAATATCCAGGTTCCTACGAGCAGTACTTC. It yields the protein CSVEYPGSYEQYF.

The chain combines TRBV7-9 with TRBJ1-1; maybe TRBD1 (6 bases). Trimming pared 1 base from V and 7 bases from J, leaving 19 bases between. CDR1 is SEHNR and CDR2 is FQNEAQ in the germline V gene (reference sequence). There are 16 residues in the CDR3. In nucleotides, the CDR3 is TGTGCCAGCAGCTTAGACAGGGTTTCACCATCGGGTGAAGCTTTCTTT. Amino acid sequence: CASSLDRVSPSGEAFF.

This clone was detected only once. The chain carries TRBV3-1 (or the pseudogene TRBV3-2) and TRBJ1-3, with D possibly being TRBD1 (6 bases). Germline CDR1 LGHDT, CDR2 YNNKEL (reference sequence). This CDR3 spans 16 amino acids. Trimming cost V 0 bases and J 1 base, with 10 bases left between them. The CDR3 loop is CASSQDLDRSGNTIYF. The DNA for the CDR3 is TGTGCCAGCAGCCAAGATTTGGACAGATCTGGAAACACCATATATTTT.

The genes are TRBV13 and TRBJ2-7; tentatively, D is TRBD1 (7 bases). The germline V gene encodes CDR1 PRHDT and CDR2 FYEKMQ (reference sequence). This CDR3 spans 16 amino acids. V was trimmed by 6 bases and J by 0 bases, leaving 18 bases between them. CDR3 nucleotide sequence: TGTGCCAGCAGAGGGGGCCCGGGACTTACCTCCTACGAGCAGTACTTC. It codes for CASRGGPGLTSYEQYF. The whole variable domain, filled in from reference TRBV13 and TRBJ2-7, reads AAGVIQSPRHLIKEKRETATLKCYPIPRHDTVYWYQQGPGQDPQFLISFYEKMQSDKGSIPDRFSAQQFSDYHSELNMSSLELGDSALYFCASRGGPGLTSYEQYFGPGTRLTVT.

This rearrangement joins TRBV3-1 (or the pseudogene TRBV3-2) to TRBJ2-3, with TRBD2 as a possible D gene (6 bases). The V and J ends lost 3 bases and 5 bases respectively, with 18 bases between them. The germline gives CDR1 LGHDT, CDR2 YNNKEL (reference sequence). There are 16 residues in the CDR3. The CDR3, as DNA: TGTGCCAGCAGCCAGAACACCCTAGCGCGGGTAGATACGCAGTATTTT. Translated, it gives CASSQNTLARVDTQYF.

CDR3 protein: CASSLRAGYQETQYF. CDR3 bases: TGTGCCAGCAGCTTAAGAGCGGGATACCAAGAGACCCAGTACTTC. The rearrangement uses TRBV13 and TRBJ2-5; 7 nucleotides agree with TRBD2. The trim removed 2 bases at V and 0 bases at J, leaving 3 bases unmatched. The germline V gene encodes CDR1 PRHDT and CDR2 FYEKMQ (reference sequence). The CDR3 covers 15 residues.

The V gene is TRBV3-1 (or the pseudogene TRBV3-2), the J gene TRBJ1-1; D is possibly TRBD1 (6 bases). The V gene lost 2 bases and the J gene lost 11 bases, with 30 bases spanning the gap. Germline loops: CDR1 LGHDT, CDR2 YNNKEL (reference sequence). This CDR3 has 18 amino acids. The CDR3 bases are TGTGCCAGCAGCCAATCCGGGACAAGGGCCGCCGCAGGAGAGGACGCTTTCTTT. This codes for CASSQSGTRAAAGEDAFF.

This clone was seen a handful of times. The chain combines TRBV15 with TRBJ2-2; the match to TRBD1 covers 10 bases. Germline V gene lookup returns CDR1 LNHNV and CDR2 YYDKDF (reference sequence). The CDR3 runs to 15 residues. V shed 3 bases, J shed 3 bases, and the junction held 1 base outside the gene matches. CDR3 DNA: TGTGCCACCAGCAGGGACAGGGGGGACACCGGGGAGCTGTTTTTT. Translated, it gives CATSRDRGDTGELFF.

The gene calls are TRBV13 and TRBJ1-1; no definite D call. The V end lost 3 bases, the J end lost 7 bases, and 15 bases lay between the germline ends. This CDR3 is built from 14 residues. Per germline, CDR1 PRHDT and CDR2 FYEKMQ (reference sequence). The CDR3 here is CASSFGSGESEAFF. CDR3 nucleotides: TGTGCCAGCAGCTTTGGTAGCGGGGAAAGTGAAGCTTTCTTT.

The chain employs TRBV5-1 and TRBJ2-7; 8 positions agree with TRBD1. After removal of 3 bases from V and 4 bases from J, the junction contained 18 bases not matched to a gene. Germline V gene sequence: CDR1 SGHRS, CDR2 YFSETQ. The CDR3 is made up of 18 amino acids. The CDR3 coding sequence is TGCGCCAGCAGCTACGACAGGGGTCTATCGGGAATGGGGTACGAGCAGTACTTC. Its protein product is CASSYDRGLSGMGYEQYF.

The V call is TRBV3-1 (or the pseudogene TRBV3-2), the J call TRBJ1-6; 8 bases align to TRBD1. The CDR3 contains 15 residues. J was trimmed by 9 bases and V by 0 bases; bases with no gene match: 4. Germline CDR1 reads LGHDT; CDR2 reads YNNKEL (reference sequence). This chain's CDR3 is CASSQDPGGSSPLHF. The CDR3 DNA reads TGTGCCAGCAGCCAAGATCCAGGGGGCAGTTCACCCCTCCACTTT.

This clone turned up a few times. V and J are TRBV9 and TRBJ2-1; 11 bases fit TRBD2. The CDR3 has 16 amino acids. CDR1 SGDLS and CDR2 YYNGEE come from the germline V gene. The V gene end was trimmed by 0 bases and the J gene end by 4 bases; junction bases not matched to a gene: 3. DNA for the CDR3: TGTGCCAGCAGCGTAGATCCTAGCGGGGGGTACAATGAGCAGTTCTTC. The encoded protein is CASSVDPSGGYNEQFF.

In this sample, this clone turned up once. The CDR3 coding sequence is TGTGCCAGCAGCCAAATACTAGCGGGGGGAAACATTCAGTACTTC. Amino acid sequence: CASSQILAGGNIQYF. This chain joins TRBV3-1 (or the pseudogene TRBV3-2) and TRBJ2-4, with 12 bases aligning to TRBD2. Germline V gene sequence: CDR1 LGHDT, CDR2 YNNKEL (reference sequence). This CDR3 is 15 amino acids long. The V and J ends lost 2 bases and 6 bases, in that order; junction bases with no gene match: 2.

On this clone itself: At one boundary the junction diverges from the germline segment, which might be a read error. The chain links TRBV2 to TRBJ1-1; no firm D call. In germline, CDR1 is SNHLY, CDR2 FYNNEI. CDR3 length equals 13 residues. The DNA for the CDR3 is TGTGCCAGCAGTGGAGAGATGAACAGTGAAGCTTTCTTT. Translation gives CASSGEMNSEAFF.

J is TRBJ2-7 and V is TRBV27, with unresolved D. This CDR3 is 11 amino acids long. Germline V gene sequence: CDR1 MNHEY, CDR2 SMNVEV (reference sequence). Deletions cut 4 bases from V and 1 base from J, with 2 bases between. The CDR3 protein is CASSSSYEQYF. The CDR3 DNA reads TGTGCCAGCAGTTCATCCTACGAGCAGTACTTC.

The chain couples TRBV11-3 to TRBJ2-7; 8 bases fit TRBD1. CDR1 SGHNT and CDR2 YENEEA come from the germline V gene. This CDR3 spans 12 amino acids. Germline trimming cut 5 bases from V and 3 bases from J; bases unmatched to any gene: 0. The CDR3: CASSGTGYEQYF. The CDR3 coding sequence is TGTGCCAGCAGCGGGACAGGCTACGAGCAGTACTTC. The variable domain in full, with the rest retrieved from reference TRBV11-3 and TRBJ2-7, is EAGVVQSPRYKIIEKKQPVAFWCNPISGHNTLYWYLQNLGQGPELLIRYENEEAVDDSQLPKDRFSAERLKGVDSTLKIQPAELGDSAVYLCASSGTGYEQYFGPGTRLTVT.

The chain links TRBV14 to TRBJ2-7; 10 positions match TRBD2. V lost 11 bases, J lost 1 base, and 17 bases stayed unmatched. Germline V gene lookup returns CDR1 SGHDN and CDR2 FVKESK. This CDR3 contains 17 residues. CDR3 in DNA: TGTGCCTCTCGGACAGGGATGTTACTAGCGGGATCCTACGAGCAGTACTTC. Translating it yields CASRTGMLLAGSYEQYF. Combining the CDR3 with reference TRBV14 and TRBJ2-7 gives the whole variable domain EAGVTQFPSHSVIEKGQTVTLRCDPISGHDNLYWYRRVMGKEIKFLLHFVKESKQDESGMPNNRFLAERTGGTYSTLKVQPAELEDSGVYFCASRTGMLLAGSYEQYFGPGTRLTVT.

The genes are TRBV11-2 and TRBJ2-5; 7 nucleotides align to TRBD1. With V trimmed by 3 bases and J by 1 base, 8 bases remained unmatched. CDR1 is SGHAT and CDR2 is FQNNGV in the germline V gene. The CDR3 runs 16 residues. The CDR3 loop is CASSFGDRRFQETQYF. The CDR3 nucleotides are TGTGCCAGCAGCTTCGGGGACAGACGATTCCAAGAGACCCAGTACTTC. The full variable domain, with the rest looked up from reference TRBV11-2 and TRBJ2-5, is EAGVAQSPRYKIIEKRQSVAFWCNPISGHATLYWYQQILGQGPKLLIQFQNNGVVDDSQLPKDRFSAERLKGVDSTLKIQPAKLEDSAVYLCASSFGDRRFQETQYFGPGTRLLVL.

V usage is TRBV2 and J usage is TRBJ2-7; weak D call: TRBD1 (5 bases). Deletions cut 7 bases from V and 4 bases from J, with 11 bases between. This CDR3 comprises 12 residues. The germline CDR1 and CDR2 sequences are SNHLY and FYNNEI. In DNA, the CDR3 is TGTGCCAGCAAACAGGAAGTTTACGAGCAGTACTTC. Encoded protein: CASKQEVYEQYF.

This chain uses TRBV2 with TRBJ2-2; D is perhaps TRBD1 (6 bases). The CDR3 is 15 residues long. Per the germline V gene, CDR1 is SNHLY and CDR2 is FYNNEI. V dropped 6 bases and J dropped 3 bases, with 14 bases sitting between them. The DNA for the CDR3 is TGTGCCAGCAGCGAACAGGGAATTCACACCGGGGAGCTGTTTTTT. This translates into CASSEQGIHTGELFF.

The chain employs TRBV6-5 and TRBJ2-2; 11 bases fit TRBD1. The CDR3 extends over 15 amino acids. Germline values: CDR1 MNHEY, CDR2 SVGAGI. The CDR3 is CAESEDRGPAGELFF. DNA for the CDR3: TGTGCTGAGAGTGAGGACAGGGGGCCGGCCGGGGAGCTGTTTTTT.

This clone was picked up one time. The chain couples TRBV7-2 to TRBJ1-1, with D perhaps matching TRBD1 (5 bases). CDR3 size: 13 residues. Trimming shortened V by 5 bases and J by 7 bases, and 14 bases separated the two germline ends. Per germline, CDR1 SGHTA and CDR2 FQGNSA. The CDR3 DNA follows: TGTGCCAGCAGCCGGCTCCAGGGAAGTGAAGCTTTCTTT. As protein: CASSRLQGSEAFF.

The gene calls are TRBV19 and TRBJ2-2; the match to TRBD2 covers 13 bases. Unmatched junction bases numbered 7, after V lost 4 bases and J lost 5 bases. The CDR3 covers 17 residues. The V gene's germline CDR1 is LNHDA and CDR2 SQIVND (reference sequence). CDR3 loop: CASSRTSGGARTGELFF. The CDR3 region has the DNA TGTGCCAGTAGTAGAACTAGCGGGGGGGCTCGTACCGGGGAGCTGTTTTTT.

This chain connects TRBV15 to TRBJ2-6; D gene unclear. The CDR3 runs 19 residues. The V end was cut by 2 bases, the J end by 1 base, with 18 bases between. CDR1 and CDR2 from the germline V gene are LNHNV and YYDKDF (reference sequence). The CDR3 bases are TGTGCCACCAGCAGACGGCCAGACATCGGTCGGTCTGGGGCCAACGTCCTGACTTTC. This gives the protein CATSRRPDIGRSGANVLTF.

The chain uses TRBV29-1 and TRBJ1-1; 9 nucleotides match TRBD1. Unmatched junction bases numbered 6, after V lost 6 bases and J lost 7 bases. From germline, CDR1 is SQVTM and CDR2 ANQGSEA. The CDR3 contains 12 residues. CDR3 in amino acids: CSVGDRVNEAFF. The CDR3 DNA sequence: TGCAGCGTGGGGGACAGGGTCAATGAAGCTTTCTTT.

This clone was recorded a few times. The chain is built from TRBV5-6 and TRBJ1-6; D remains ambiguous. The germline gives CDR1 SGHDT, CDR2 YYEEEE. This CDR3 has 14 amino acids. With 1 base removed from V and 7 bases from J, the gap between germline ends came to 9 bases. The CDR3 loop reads CASSLYGENSPLHF. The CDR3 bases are TGTGCCAGCAGCTTGTACGGGGAGAATTCACCCCTCCACTTT.

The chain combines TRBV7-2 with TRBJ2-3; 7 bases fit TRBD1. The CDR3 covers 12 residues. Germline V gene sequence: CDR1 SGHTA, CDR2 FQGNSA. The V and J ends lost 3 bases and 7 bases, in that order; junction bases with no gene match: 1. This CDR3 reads CASSLTGHTQYF. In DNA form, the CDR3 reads TGTGCCAGCAGCTTGACAGGGCATACGCAGTATTTT.